The source of this TCR beta chain is a study of human T cells and chemical hapten exposure. Study at large: Small pooled library volume differences mainly caused per-sample TCR yield variation.

This clonotype was counted a few times. As yet, its antigen is unknown. Germline CDR1 reads MDHEN; CDR2 reads SYDVKM. Between the trimmed V and J ends, which lost 8 bases and 2 bases, there was a span of 13 bases. The CDR3 totals 14 residues. The library put unique molecular identifiers onto individual cDNA molecules. In the original processing: Samples contained a median of roughly 96,000 TCRs, with a range of roughly 23,224 to 700,000. TCRdb re-called the RACE reads with MiXCR, one entry per CDR3 protein. The V and J calls here are based on TCRdb, not the publication. The table includes 40,000 to 45,000 distinct CDR3 sequences, about 4% detected once. The time point: healthy volunteer bleed at 6 weeks. Sequencing started from total RNA isolated from unfractionated whole blood. The study, taken as a whole, reports: DPC sensitization produced no change in TCRs with frequency above 1 in 1000.

This sequence joins TRBV28 and TRBJ2-1, with D maybe TRBD1 (7 bases). This TCR derives from a human donor in good health. Some clones in this sample may be carry-over from other donors' samples. The sample comprised whole blood. The CDR3 here is CASWTGGTYNEQFF. The CDR3 DNA sequence: TGTGCCAGCTGGACAGGCGGGACCTACAATGAGCAGTTCTTC.